A single sample is the source of the 12 T cell receptor beta chains below, sequenced in a study of cytomegalovirus exposure and HLA in healthy donors. The primer mix had 60 Vbeta and 13 Jbeta primers. Data came from immunoSEQ multiplex PCR; TCRdb stores just in-frame clones and leaves some out. The listing contains 60,000 to 80,000 clones. Specimen: PBMCs. These receptors all stem from a man aged 35 to 55 in good health and CMV-seronegative.

The V and J genes are TRBV6-5 and TRBJ2-7, with 7 bases fitting TRBD1. Trimming removed 4 bases from V and 2 bases from J; junction bases left unmatched: 8. Germline loops: CDR1 MNHEY, CDR2 SVGAGI. CDR3 length: 15 amino acids. In nucleotides, the CDR3 is TGTGCCAGCAGTTCTCGAGGGCAGGGGGCCTACGAGCAGTACTTC. Translation: CASSSRGQGAYEQYF.

CDR3 coding DNA: TGCGCCAGCAGCTTGGAGGGACTAGCGGGAGCTACAGATACGCAGTATTTT. Its protein is CASSLEGLAGATDTQYF. The chain is built from TRBV5-1 and TRBJ2-3, with 14 bases fitting TRBD2. J gave up 3 bases and V 0 bases, and 3 bases lay outside the gene matches. Per the germline V gene, CDR1 is SGHRS and CDR2 is YFSETQ. The CDR3 covers 17 residues.

This sequence joins TRBV5-1 and TRBJ2-5, with 8 bases that match TRBD2. The V and J ends lost 2 bases and 5 bases, in that order; junction bases with no gene match: 5. The germline V gene has CDR1 SGHRS and CDR2 YFSETQ. The CDR3 sequence is 14 residues long. The CDR3 reads CASSLGLASETQYF. CDR3 in DNA: TGCGCCAGCAGCTTAGGACTAGCTAGTGAGACCCAGTACTTC. The variable domain in full, with the rest retrieved from reference TRBV5-1 and TRBJ2-5, is KAGVTQTPRYLIKTRGQQVTLSCSPISGHRSVSWYQQTPGQGLQFLFEYFSETQRNKGNFPGRFSGRQFSNSRSEMNVSTLELGDSALYLCASSLGLASETQYFGPGTRLLVL.

The chain employs TRBV2 and TRBJ2-7; unclear D gene. Germline V gene lookup returns CDR1 SNHLY and CDR2 FYNNEI. CDR3 size: 13 residues. The V end lost 4 bases, the J end lost 2 bases, and 9 bases lay between the germline ends. CDR3 nucleotides: TGTGCCAGCAGTGTATTTCTTACCTACGAGCAGTACTTC. It translates to CASSVFLTYEQYF.

In the case of this clone: Additional DNA sequences in this sample encode the identical CDR3. The gene calls are TRBV6-5 and TRBJ2-7, with 7 nucleotides matching TRBD1. The CDR3 is 13 amino acids. CDR1 and CDR2 (germline): MNHEY, SVGAGI. With 5 bases clipped from V and 2 bases from J, the junction kept 3 bases outside the gene matches. The CDR3, as DNA: TGTGCCAGCAGTAGGGACAGAACCTACGAGCAGTACTTC. Its translation: CASSRDRTYEQYF.

The chain joins TRBV7-2 to TRBJ1-2; D might be TRBD1 (5 bases). Germline CDR1 SGHTA, CDR2 FQGNSA. The CDR3 runs 11 residues. V was pared by 5 bases and J by 8 bases, with 9 bases between. CDR3 loop: CASSLGGGYTF. In DNA form, the CDR3 reads TGTGCCAGCAGCCTTGGGGGGGGCTACACCTTC.

The chain recombines TRBV4-2 with TRBJ1-5; 10 bases fit TRBD1. The germline CDR1 and CDR2 sequences are LGHNA and YNFKEQ. This CDR3 is 17 amino acids long. With V trimmed by 0 bases and J by 4 bases, 6 bases remained unmatched. This chain's CDR3 is CASSQENWDRGNQPQHF. The CDR3 DNA is TGTGCCAGCAGCCAAGAAAATTGGGACAGGGGTAATCAGCCCCAGCATTTT.

The genes are TRBV10-3 and TRBJ1-2, with 7 bases that match TRBD1. With 2 bases clipped from V and 2 bases from J, the junction kept 14 bases outside the gene matches. Germline assignment: CDR1 ENHRY and CDR2 SYGVKD. This CDR3 has 18 residues. The chain's CDR3 is CAISEPGQDSARNYGYTF. The CDR3 nucleotides read TGTGCCATCAGTGAGCCTGGACAGGACTCCGCCCGAAACTATGGCTACACCTTC.

The chain employs TRBV19 and TRBJ1-2, with TRBD1 as a possible D gene (6 bases). Trimming pared 2 bases from V and 7 bases from J, leaving 14 bases between. CDR3 length: 14 amino acids. In germline, CDR1 is LNHDA, CDR2 SQIVND (reference sequence). CDR3 bases: TGTGCCAGTAGTATAACAGGGCTACAAGGTGGCTACACCTTC. This encodes CASSITGLQGGYTF.

This chain connects TRBV28 to TRBJ2-3; tentatively, D is TRBD2 (5 bases). CDR3 length: 15 residues. The germline V and J ends were trimmed by 3 bases and 1 base, with 11 bases remaining between them. Per the germline V gene, CDR1 is MDHEN and CDR2 is SYDVKM. CDR3 sequence (DNA): TGTGCCAGCAGTTTCTCCCGGGGTGGCACAGATACGCAGTATTTT. Its protein product is CASSFSRGGTDTQYF.

The V call is TRBV7-7, the J call TRBJ2-1; 10 bases line up with TRBD2. The ends lost 5 bases at V and 11 bases at J; junction bases unmatched: 9. Germline loops: CDR1 SSHAT, CDR2 FNYEAQ (reference sequence). CDR3 size: 14 residues. Here the CDR3 reads CASSPRAGGEKQFF. The CDR3 DNA is TGTGCCAGCAGCCCACGAGCGGGGGGGGAAAAGCAGTTCTTC.

This chain uses TRBV7-8 with TRBJ1-5, with TRBD1 matching over 8 bases. Per the germline V gene, CDR1 is SGHVS and CDR2 is FQNEAQ. CDR3 length: 17 amino acids. V trimming: 5 bases; J trimming: 0 bases; junction bases outside the gene matches: 9. The DNA for the CDR3 is TGTGCCAGCAGCCTAAACGACAGGGGACTTAGCAATCAGCCCCAGCATTTT. This translates into CASSLNDRGLSNQPQHF.